A single T cell receptor (beta chain) is shown here with its context. The data were produced by immunoSEQ multiplex PCR, yet TCRdb's version contains in-frame clones alone and is incomplete. Here the sample spans roughly 200,000 clones, 86% being singletons. This specimen belongs to a study of blood T cell repertoires in COVID-19. Study as a whole: From T cells, B-cell-depleted T cells, or PBMCs came the material, which was cDNA or gDNA.

Residents of 24 US areas, aged roughly 18 to 89 years, made up the participants. Donors were grouped by their self-reported clinical history. A PCR-confirmed or clinician-diagnosed COVID-19 case had contacted exposed participants within 2 weeks of entry. Deletions cut 5 bases from V and 8 bases from J, with 15 bases between. CDR3 length: 13 amino acids. Germline V gene lookup returns CDR1 MNHEY and CDR2 SVGAGI. This receptor was obtained from a woman under 40 who had been exposed to COVID-19. The chain combines TRBV6-5 with TRBJ1-2; tentatively, D is TRBD1 (5 bases). Specimen: PBMCs or T cells enriched from blood (not recorded which). This chain's CDR3 is CASSPWTLRGYTF. The CDR3 DNA reads TGTGCCAGCAGTCCCTGGACACTACGGGGCTACACCTTC.